The source of this TCR beta chain is a study of cytomegalovirus exposure and HLA in healthy donors. Study as a whole: An earlier analysis found roughly 110 million unique TCR beta sequences from about 190 million T cells. Study-wide results and limits: The listing of 160 or so TCR beta chains classed them as cytomegalovirus-associated. When analyzed later, a missense DCLRE1C variant was found to be linked to TCR beta V- and J-gene trimming.

A remark on this clone: Antigen: not known. A junction boundary mismatches the germline segment, possibly from a read error.

Germline V gives CDR1 LNHDA, CDR2 SQIVND (reference sequence). CDR3 length: 16 residues. The PCR used 60 Vbeta and 13 Jbeta primers. Authors' analysis steps: Tens of millions of unique TCR beta chains, 9.5 million to 11 million of them shared, were counted by a later analysis. Assay: immunoSEQ multiplex PCR; the TCRdb copy retains only in-frame clones and omits some. V and J calls and clone size are given by that table; D and trimming were obtained from the DNA. The data show over 200,000 clones, approximately 70% seen once. The source of this sequence is a woman in her twenties or thirties in good health and CMV-seronegative. The specimen sequenced was PBMCs. The V and J genes are TRBV19 and TRBJ1-1; D not certain. The CDR3 loop reads CAGSIDSGRRNTEAFF. CDR3 nucleotides: TGTGCCGGTAGTATAGATTCCGGGAGGCGGAACACTGAAGCTTTCTTT.